The 30 T cell receptor beta chains given below trace back to one sample, sequenced in a study of blood T cell repertoires in COVID-19. The assay was immunoSEQ multiplex PCR, and TCRdb's table has in-frame clones only and misses some. The repertoire consists of about 330,000 clones, with more than 80% occurring once and the leading ten covering 5% to 7%. Sequenced input: peripheral blood. The origin of the receptors is a man aged 18-30 years who had recovered from COVID-19.

This clone came up once. This chain connects TRBV3-1 (or the pseudogene TRBV3-2) to TRBJ2-2; D possibly corresponds to TRBD2 (5 bases). Between the trimmed V and J ends, which lost 1 base and 2 bases, there was a span of 17 bases. CDR1 is LGHDT and CDR2 is YNNKEL in the germline V gene (reference sequence). The length of the CDR3 is 18 residues. The CDR3 loop is CASSQVPVGVGNTGELFF. In DNA form, the CDR3 reads TGTGCCAGCAGCCAAGTACCGGTCGGGGTCGGTAACACCGGGGAGCTGTTTTTT.

The chain couples TRBV5-4 to TRBJ1-6; 7 nucleotides match TRBD1. V shed 0 bases, J shed 6 bases, and the junction held 3 bases outside the gene matches. The CDR3 consists of 15 residues. Germline V CDR1 and CDR2: SGHNT, YYREEE (reference sequence). The CDR3 coding sequence is TGTGCCAGCAGCTTGGCTGACAGGGTTAATTCACCCCTCCACTTT. Residues: CASSLADRVNSPLHF.

The genes are TRBV5-1 and TRBJ2-1; TRBD2 agrees at 7 bases. Germline CDR1 SGHRS, CDR2 YFSETQ. V shed 0 bases, J shed 10 bases, and the junction held 16 bases outside the gene matches. The CDR3 consists of 17 residues. The CDR3 loop is CASSLAFGGSSSEEQFF. Here the CDR3 DNA reads TGCGCCAGCAGCTTGGCCTTTGGCGGGAGTTCGTCGGAGGAGCAGTTCTTC.

V and J are TRBV5-4 and TRBJ2-3; D may be TRBD1 (6 bases). This CDR3 has 15 residues. Germline-derived CDR1 and CDR2 are SGHNT and YYREEE (reference sequence). V was cut by 4 bases and J by 4 bases, with 16 bases left in between. The CDR3 bases are TGTGCCAGCAGCCCAAACAGGGAGAGCGCAGATACGCAGTATTTT. It codes for CASSPNRESADTQYF. The variable domain in full, completed from reference TRBV5-4 and TRBJ2-3, reads ETGVTQSPTHLIKTRGQQVTLRCSSQSGHNTVSWYQQALGQGPQFIFQYYREEENGRGNFPPRFSGLQFPNYSSELNVNALELDDSALYLCASSPNRESADTQYFGPGTRLTVL.

The V call is TRBV11-2, the J call TRBJ2-5; a weak D match, TRBD1 (5 bases). CDR3 length: 14 amino acids. Germline V gene sequence: CDR1 SGHAT, CDR2 FQNNGV. Trimming took 1 base from V and 5 from J, leaving 11 bases between them. In nucleotides, the CDR3 is TGTGCCAGCAGCTTAGGTCAGGGTCAGGAGACCCAGTACTTC. Translation gives CASSLGQGQETQYF.

This chain links TRBV28 with TRBJ2-1, with 7 positions matching TRBD2. V dropped 7 bases and J dropped 4; count of bases not matched to a gene: 16. Germline V lookup: CDR1 MDHEN, CDR2 SYDVKM. The CDR3 runs 17 residues. For the CDR3, the DNA is TGTGCCAGCACTCCATCATCTGGGGCTAGCGGTTACAATGAGCAGTTCTTC. The encoded protein is CASTPSSGASGYNEQFF.

As for this clone: The sample has other DNA sequences that encode this CDR3 too. The rearrangement joins TRBV7-9 to TRBJ2-7; no reliable D call. The germline V gene has CDR1 SEHNR and CDR2 FQNEAQ (reference sequence). There are 11 residues in the CDR3. The V end was cut by 3 bases, the J end by 3 bases, with 3 bases between. The DNA of the CDR3 is TGTGCCAGCAGCTTGCGCTACGAGCAGTACTTC. Translating it yields CASSLRYEQYF. The entire variable domain, with the rest obtained from reference TRBV7-9 and TRBJ2-7, is as follows: DTGVSQNPRHKITKRGQNVTFRCDPISEHNRLYWYRQTLGQGPEFLTYFQNEAQLEKSRLLSDRFSAERPKGSFSTLEIQRTEQGDSAMYLCASSLRYEQYFGPGTRLTVT.

V usage is TRBV19 and J usage is TRBJ1-5; possibly TRBD1 for D (5 bases). V lost 7 bases to trimming and J lost 0 bases, with 19 bases between them. The CDR3 consists of 17 residues. CDR1 and CDR2 from the germline V gene are LNHDA and SQIVND (reference sequence). DNA of the CDR3: TGTGCCAGTATTCAGCGGGCCGGGGGATTTAGCAATCAGCCCCAGCATTTT. This encodes CASIQRAGGFSNQPQHF.

J is TRBJ2-5 and V is TRBV5-6; 7 bases are shared with TRBD1. V lost 3 bases to trimming and J lost 5 bases; unmatched junction nucleotides: 10. CDR3 length equals 15 residues. The germline V gene encodes CDR1 SGHDT and CDR2 YYEEEE. The CDR3 loop is CASSSGTALSETQYF. The DNA of the CDR3 is TGTGCCAGCAGCTCCGGGACAGCCCTCAGCGAGACCCAGTACTTC.

The chain uses TRBV20-1 and TRBJ2-1, with 7 bases lining up with TRBD2. In germline, CDR1 is DFQATT, CDR2 SNEGSKA (reference sequence). V shed 3 bases, J shed 0 bases, and the junction held 5 bases outside the gene matches. This CDR3 contains 15 residues. CDR3 coding DNA: TGCAGTGCTAGTCCAGGCGGGAGCTCCTACAATGAGCAGTTCTTC. It codes for CSASPGGSSYNEQFF.

The rearrangement links TRBV5-8 to TRBJ1-1; maybe TRBD1 (6 bases). This CDR3 is 14 amino acids long. Germline V lookup: CDR1 SGHTS, CDR2 YDEGEE. V shed 4 bases and J shed 0 bases, with 10 bases lying between them. CDR3 region: CASSPGAMNTEAFF. DNA of the CDR3: TGTGCCAGCAGCCCAGGGGCCATGAACACTGAAGCTTTCTTT. Full variable domain (missing parts from reference TRBV5-8 and TRBJ1-1): EAGVTQSPTHLIKTRGQQATLRCSPISGHTSVYWYQQALGLGLQFLLWYDEGEERNRGNFPPRFSGRQFPNYSSELNVNALELEDSALYLCASSPGAMNTEAFFGQGTRLTVV.

This rearrangement joins TRBV7-9 to TRBJ1-6; perhaps TRBD1 as D (5 bases). The CDR3 has 14 amino acids. Germline assignment: CDR1 SEHNR and CDR2 FQNEAQ (reference sequence). With 4 bases removed from V and 9 bases from J, the gap between germline ends came to 13 bases. Here the CDR3 DNA reads TGTGCCAGCAGCTGGCAGGGTGAGAGTTCACCCCTCCACTTT. Translation gives CASSWQGESSPLHF.

The chain employs TRBV2 and TRBJ2-5; D gene unclear. V gave up 7 bases and J gave up 4 bases, with 22 bases separating them. The germline V gene has CDR1 SNHLY and CDR2 FYNNEI. This CDR3 comprises 16 residues. CDR3 nucleotide sequence: TGTGCCAGCACCGAAGCCCCCAGGCGCGTACGAGAGACCCAGTACTTC. Amino acid sequence: CASTEAPRRVRETQYF.

A word on this clone: This sample also contains other DNA sequences that code for the same CDR3. The chain carries TRBV9 and TRBJ1-1; D uncertain. In germline, CDR1 is SGDLS, CDR2 YYNGEE. The CDR3 has 15 amino acids. V lost 0 bases, J lost 0 bases, and 9 bases lay in between. CDR3 loop: CASSVGGGLNTEAFF. The CDR3 DNA reads TGTGCCAGCAGCGTAGGCGGCGGCCTGAACACTGAAGCTTTCTTT.

The chain recombines TRBV29-1 with TRBJ1-5; TRBD1 might be the D (5 bases). There are 13 residues in the CDR3. With 3 bases removed from V and 7 bases from J, the gap between germline ends came to 13 bases. Germline loops: CDR1 SQVTM, CDR2 ANQGSEA. The CDR3 DNA reads as TGCAGCGTTGAGGAAAGGGGTGGACAGCCCCAGCATTTT. The encoded protein is CSVEERGGQPQHF.

The rearrangement uses TRBV28 and TRBJ2-4, with TRBD1 as a possible D gene (5 bases). Germline CDR1 reads MDHEN; CDR2 reads SYDVKM. Trimming took off 11 bases at V and 0 bases at J, with 20 bases between the two ends. The CDR3 covers 16 residues. The CDR3 nucleotides are TGTGCCGCCAGCGAAATGTCAGGGCTAGCCAAAAACATTCAGTACTTC. As protein: CAASEMSGLAKNIQYF.

V is TRBV9 and J is TRBJ2-2; D is unclear. Between the trimmed V and J ends, which lost 3 bases and 5 bases, there was a span of 8 bases. CDR1 is SGDLS, CDR2 YYNGEE, per germline. The CDR3 contains 13 residues. This CDR3 is CASSGPVTGELFF. CDR3 coding DNA: TGTGCCAGCAGCGGCCCGGTTACCGGGGAGCTGTTTTTT.

The CDR3 spells CASSWDSYEQYF. The CDR3 DNA sequence: TGTGCCAGCAGCTGGGACAGCTACGAGCAGTACTTC. The chain employs TRBV7-2 and TRBJ2-7, with TRBD1 matching 7 bases. The CDR3 contains 12 residues. Germline trimming cut 4 bases from V and 3 bases from J; bases unmatched to any gene: 0. Germline lookup yields CDR1 SGHTA and CDR2 FQGNSA. The whole variable domain, remainder taken from reference TRBV7-2 and TRBJ2-7, is GAGVSQSPSNKVTEKGKDVELRCDPISGHTALYWYRQSLGQGLEFLIYFQGNSAPDKSGLPSDRFSAERTGGSVSTLTIQRTQQEDSAVYLCASSWDSYEQYFGPGTRLTVT.

The chain is built from TRBV25-1 and TRBJ1-2; 7 bases align to TRBD1. With V trimmed by 3 bases and J by 4 bases, 5 bases remained unmatched. The CDR3 consists of 14 residues. Germline V gives CDR1 MGHDK, CDR2 SYGVNS. The CDR3 sequence: CASSDDGTVYGYTF. As DNA, the CDR3 is TGTGCCAGCAGTGATGATGGGACAGTCTATGGCTACACCTTC.

J is TRBJ1-1 and V is TRBV5-1, with a tentative D call TRBD1 (6 bases). This CDR3 is 13 amino acids long. V lost 5 bases to trimming and J lost 1 base, with 9 bases between them. Germline CDR1 and CDR2: SGHRS and YFSETQ. The CDR3 sequence is CASRETGNTEAFF. Written as DNA, the CDR3 is TGCGCCAGCAGGGAGACAGGGAACACTGAAGCTTTCTTT.

This clone has just one count. The V gene is TRBV10-1, the J gene TRBJ2-3, with 7 bases fitting TRBD2. The V gene's germline CDR1 is WNHNN and CDR2 SYGVQD (reference sequence). This CDR3 has 14 amino acids. The V segment lost 6 bases and the J segment 3 bases; nucleotides outside the gene matches: 6. CDR3 sequence: CASSHGLVTDTQYF. The CDR3 nucleotides are TGCGCCAGCAGCCACGGACTAGTAACAGATACGCAGTATTTT.

The chain couples TRBV30 to TRBJ1-2; D gene ambiguous. The CDR3 spans 8 residues. Germline CDR1 GTSNPN, CDR2 SVGIG (reference sequence). V was clipped by 8 bases and J by 5 bases, with 3 bases between them. The CDR3 loop reads CAIYGYTF. The CDR3 DNA sequence: TGTGCCATATATGGCTACACCTTC.

The rearrangement links TRBV2 to TRBJ2-2; D possibly matches TRBD1 or TRBD2 (6 bases each). The CDR3 has 13 amino acids. V lost 7 bases and J 4 bases, leaving 10 bases between the germline ends. Germline CDR1 reads SNHLY; CDR2 reads FYNNEI. This CDR3 is CASNEGGTGELFF. CDR3 coding DNA: TGTGCCAGCAATGAGGGGGGCACCGGGGAGCTGTTTTTT.

The chain carries TRBV6-5 and TRBJ2-7, with 8 positions matching TRBD1. CDR1 and CDR2 (germline): MNHEY, SVGAGI. This CDR3 spans 15 amino acids. V dropped 8 bases and J dropped 2; count of bases not matched to a gene: 11. The CDR3 loop reads CASSTGRDRTYEQYF. For the CDR3, the DNA is TGTGCCAGCTCAACCGGCCGGGACAGGACCTACGAGCAGTACTTC.

V usage is TRBV9 and J usage is TRBJ1-1; no firm D call. Trimming took off 0 bases at V and 4 bases at J, with 13 bases between the two ends. Germline CDR1 reads SGDLS; CDR2 reads YYNGEE. This CDR3 contains 15 residues. CDR3 nucleotide sequence: TGTGCCAGCAGCGTAGGTTGGGATGGAGGCACTGAAGCTTTCTTT. Protein: CASSVGWDGGTEAFF.

V is TRBV7-2 and J is TRBJ1-5, with TRBD1 identical over 7 bases. Germline values: CDR1 SGHTA, CDR2 FQGNSA. Trimming removed 6 bases from V and 5 bases from J; junction bases left unmatched: 10. This CDR3 comprises 15 residues. CDR3 in DNA: TGTGCCAGCAGTCTCATGGGACAGCTTCATCAGCCCCAGCATTTT. It encodes CASSLMGQLHQPQHF.

The rearrangement links TRBV19 to TRBJ2-6, with TRBD1 identical over 7 bases. The CDR3 contains 16 residues. Germline CDR1 is LNHDA and CDR2 is SQIVND (reference sequence). J was trimmed by 0 bases and V by 6 bases; bases with no gene match: 5. The CDR3, as DNA: TGTGCCAGTAGCCAAGGGACAGCCTCTGGGGCCAACGTCCTGACTTTC. Amino acid sequence: CASSQGTASGANVLTF.

With respect to this clone: In the same sample, other DNA sequences code for this CDR3. The chain carries TRBV7-9 and TRBJ2-7, with 8 positions matching TRBD2. This CDR3 has 13 amino acids. Germline V gene sequence: CDR1 SEHNR, CDR2 FQNEAQ (reference sequence). Trimming cost V 5 bases and J 3 bases; bases outside gene matches: 3. The CDR3 nucleotides are TGTGCCAGCAGCCTCGCGGGGGGCTACGAGCAGTACTTC. It yields the protein CASSLAGGYEQYF. Filled out from reference TRBV7-9 and TRBJ2-7, the complete variable domain reads DTGVSQNPRHKITKRGQNVTFRCDPISEHNRLYWYRQTLGQGPEFLTYFQNEAQLEKSRLLSDRFSAERPKGSFSTLEIQRTEQGDSAMYLCASSLAGGYEQYFGPGTRLTVT.

The V call is TRBV14, the J call TRBJ1-3, with a weak D call TRBD1 (5 bases). Trimming shortened V by 0 bases and J by 0 bases, and 12 bases separated the two germline ends. Germline V gives CDR1 SGHDN, CDR2 FVKESK. The CDR3 length is 17 residues. CDR3 region: CASSQDGSGLSGNTIYF. CDR3 nucleotide sequence: TGTGCCAGCAGCCAAGACGGTTCAGGGCTCTCTGGAAACACCATATATTTT.

V gene TRBV6-5 combines with J gene TRBJ2-7, with TRBD1 as a possible D gene (6 bases). The V and J ends lost 0 bases and 2 bases respectively, with 14 bases between them. The V gene's germline CDR1 is MNHEY and CDR2 SVGAGI. The CDR3 sequence is 16 residues long. The CDR3 nucleotides read TGTGCCAGCAGTTACTCGATAACAGGGAACACCTACGAGCAGTACTTC. It codes for CASSYSITGNTYEQYF.